The clone carrying this TCR beta chain appeared many times. Its target is not known. Unique molecular identifiers were built into the TCRbeta library. MiXCR was run by TCRdb on the PCR reads, yielding one entry per CDR3 protein. Of about 590,000 distinct CDR3 sequences in the sample, 10% to 15% are singletons; the top ten hold 2.2%. Germline assignment: CDR1 LGHNA and CDR2 YNFKEQ. CDR3 length: 14 residues. Trimming removed 9 bases from V and 0 bases from J; junction bases left unmatched: 6. This entry comes from a study of T-cell reconstitution after alpha-beta-depleted transplantation in children. Study-level points and caveats: At one year after transplant, newly produced T cells mostly accounted for T-cell counts and diversity. Where alpha-beta T cells came from about two months after transplant was reportedly several hundred expanded graft clones.

The clonotype was recovered from a male patient younger than 18 who had a stem cell transplant for acute myeloid leukemia, so the T cells may come from the graft donor. The sequences come from PBMCs, mostly from graft donor cells, collected 360 days after TCRalphabeta/CD19-depleted stem cell transplant. V gene TRBV4-2 combines with J gene TRBJ2-5; 8 nucleotides line up with TRBD1. The CDR3 nucleotides read TGTGCCAGTGGACAGGGTATTAACCAAGAGACCCAGTACTTC. Translating it yields CASGQGINQETQYF.